Below are 10 T cell receptor beta chains sequenced from a single sample in a study of cytomegalovirus exposure and HLA in healthy donors. It was with 60 Vbeta and 13 Jbeta primers that the PCR ran. Sequencing used immunoSEQ multiplex PCR; TCRdb keeps in-frame clones, though not all of them. The sample table sets out approximately 72,000 clones. The sample comprised PBMCs. These receptors were obtained from a man aged 35 to 55 in good health and CMV-seronegative.

This chain connects TRBV6-5 to TRBJ1-1; no clear D. Trimming took off 2 bases at V and 2 bases at J, with 12 bases between the two ends. The germline CDR1 and CDR2 sequences are MNHEY and SVGAGI. CDR3 length equals 15 residues. The chain's CDR3 is CASSYASLGNTEAFF. The DNA for the CDR3 is TGTGCCAGCAGTTACGCCTCCCTGGGCAACACTGAAGCTTTCTTT.

This chain links TRBV10-3 with TRBJ1-4; the D gene is possibly TRBD1 (6 bases). The CDR3 consists of 15 residues. V was clipped by 6 bases and J by 3 bases, with 14 bases between them. Germline CDR1 and CDR2: ENHRY and SYGVKD. The CDR3 nucleotides read TGTGCCATCAGCCGGAACAGGGAACCTAATGAAAAACTGTTTTTT. Its translation: CAISRNREPNEKLFF.

The V gene is TRBV10-3, the J gene TRBJ2-7; 9 bases line up with TRBD1. J gave up 6 bases and V 4 bases, and 13 bases lay outside the gene matches. Germline V lookup: CDR1 ENHRY, CDR2 SYGVKD. This CDR3 is built from 16 residues. CDR3 residues: CAISVDGSGTGFEQYF. The DNA of the CDR3 is TGTGCCATCAGTGTGGATGGAAGTGGGACAGGGTTCGAGCAGTACTTC.

The chain joins TRBV9 to TRBJ2-3, with D uncertain. The V end was cut by 0 bases, the J end by 1 base, with 15 bases between. The CDR3 has 17 residues. Germline CDR1 and CDR2: SGDLS and YYNGEE. Here the CDR3 DNA reads TGTGCCAGCAGCGTAGCACCTACTCAAGGAGGCACAGATACGCAGTATTTT. Protein product: CASSVAPTQGGTDTQYF. Full variable domain (rest looked up from reference TRBV9 and TRBJ2-3): DSGVTQTPKHLITATGQRVTLRCSPRSGDLSVYWYQQSLDQGLQFLIQYYNGEERAKGNILERFSAQQFPDLHSELNLSSLELGDSALYFCASSVAPTQGGTDTQYFGPGTRLTVL.

In DNA, the CDR3 is TGTGCCAGCAGCAACCGGGACAGGAGCAATCAGCCCCAGCATTTT. This codes for CASSNRDRSNQPQHF. The chain combines TRBV5-6 with TRBJ1-5, with 8 bases aligning to TRBD1. The germline CDR1 and CDR2 sequences are SGHDT and YYEEEE. After removal of 4 bases from V and 1 base from J, the junction contained 4 bases not matched to a gene. The CDR3 is 15 amino acids.

The V gene is TRBV7-8, the J gene TRBJ1-1; D unclear. Between the trimmed V and J ends, which lost 5 bases and 2 bases, there was a span of 21 bases. Germline V gene sequence: CDR1 SGHVS, CDR2 FQNEAQ. The CDR3 sequence is 17 residues long. CDR3 amino acids: CASSPVGFLGGNTEAFF. The CDR3 DNA reads as TGTGCCAGCAGCCCAGTAGGCTTTTTAGGAGGCAACACTGAAGCTTTCTTT. Drawing the rest from reference TRBV7-8 and TRBJ1-1, the complete variable domain is GAGVSQSPRYKVAKRGQDVALRCDPISGHVSLFWYQQALGQGPEFLTYFQNEAQLDKSGLPSDRFFAERPEGSVSTLKIQRTQQEDSAVYLCASSPVGFLGGNTEAFFGQGTRLTVV.

A word on this clone: The sample contains more than one DNA sequence encoding this CDR3. This chain joins TRBV19 and TRBJ1-2; TRBD1 aligns across 7 bases. Per germline, CDR1 LNHDA and CDR2 SQIVND (reference sequence). Germline trimming cut 3 bases from V and 4 bases from J; bases unmatched to any gene: 5. The CDR3 loop spans 14 amino acids. CDR3 DNA sequence: TGTGCCAGTAGTATTCTGGCAGGGGGCTATGGCTACACCTTC. It codes for CASSILAGGYGYTF.

The chain uses TRBV10-3 and TRBJ2-3, with TRBD2 matching over 7 bases. The germline V gene encodes CDR1 ENHRY and CDR2 SYGVKD. V shed 7 bases, J shed 4 bases, and the junction held 11 bases outside the gene matches. The CDR3 totals 15 residues. In DNA form, the CDR3 reads TGTGCCATCAATGGACATCGGGGAGGGGCAGATACGCAGTATTTT. Amino acids: CAINGHRGGADTQYF.

This chain joins TRBV7-9 and TRBJ1-2; unclear D gene. Germline loops: CDR1 SEHNR, CDR2 FQNEAQ (reference sequence). The CDR3 is 16 amino acids. V shed 10 bases and J shed 0 bases, with 21 bases lying between them. CDR3 bases: TGTGCCACCCAGCGAGAGGGAGGGAAAGCTAACTATGGCTACACCTTC. It specifies CATQREGGKANYGYTF.

The chain uses TRBV9 and TRBJ2-7; a weak D match, TRBD2 (8 bases). Germline V gene data show CDR1 as SGDLS and CDR2 as YYNGEE. This CDR3 contains 16 residues. V dropped 3 bases and J dropped 4 bases, with 20 bases sitting between them. The CDR3 protein is CASSAGGGTSGYEQYF. In DNA form, the CDR3 reads TGTGCCAGCAGCGCAGGGGGGGGAACTAGCGGATACGAGCAGTACTTC.